A single TCR beta chain is shown here with its context. Its target is not known. The source of the sample is a study of T-cell memory formation after mild COVID-19. Study-wide findings and caveats: CD4+ bias marked clones expanding day 15 to 37, unlike balanced contracting clones.

TCR alpha and TCR beta cDNA libraries carrying sample barcodes and UMIs were produced by 5'RACE using constant-segment primers. TCRdb reprocessed the 5' RACE reads via MiXCR and lists one record per CDR3 protein. The sample records 250,000 to 350,000 distinct CDR3 sequences, 15% to 20% being singletons. This CDR3 has 16 residues. The J segment lost 0 bases and the V segment lost 7 bases, leaving 7 bases of the junction unmatched. Material for sequencing was PBMCs or a T cell subset sorted from them (not recorded which). The chain uses TRBV12-3 or TRBV12-4 and TRBJ2-2, with 8 nucleotides matching TRBD1. This clonotype was sampled from a man younger than 35 who had mild COVID-19 (a few samples of this study predate the infection). Cell type and time point are not known. The CDR3 sequence: CASKYGTGTNTGELFF. In DNA, the CDR3 is TGTGCCAGCAAATACGGGACAGGAACGAACACCGGGGAGCTGTTTTTT.